This is a list of T cell receptor beta chains from one sample in a study of cytomegalovirus exposure and HLA in healthy donors. The data were produced by immunoSEQ multiplex PCR, yet TCRdb's version contains in-frame clones alone and is incomplete. This table holds 120,000 or so clones, approximately 84% found once. The sequenced material came from PBMCs. The origin of the receptors is a man aged 18 to 35 in good health and CMV-seropositive. Each CDR3 is given with its conserved first and last residue. D genes are given only for firm matches. Not all rows give a size; the values are once, few, many and, for expanded clones, a class.

TRBV6-6	TRBD1	TRBJ2-7	NA	TGTGCCAGCAGTGGGGGACAGAATGTAGCCTACGAGCAGTACTTC	CASSGGQNVAYEQYF
TRBV7-2	NA	TRBJ2-3	NA	TGTGCCAGCAGCCGACGCCGGCAGGGGACGGATACGCAGTATTTT	CASSRRRQGTDTQYF
TRBV10-3	NA	TRBJ2-1	once	TGTGCCATCAGTGTATCGACATACCGCTCCTACAATGAGCAGTTCTTC	CAISVSTYRSYNEQFF
TRBV19	TRBD2	TRBJ2-5	NA	TGTGCCAGTACCACCCGCGCGGGCACTAGCGGGGGGAAAGAGACCCAGTACTTC	CASTTRAGTSGGKETQYF
TRBV5-1	NA	TRBJ1-4	NA	TGCGCCAGCAGCTTGGACAGTTTTGCAACTAATGAAAAACTGTTTTTT	CASSLDSFATNEKLFF
TRBV29-1	TRBD2	TRBJ2-1	NA	TGCAGCGTTGAACGAATAGGACTAGCGGGAGGCAATGAGCAGTTCTTC	CSVERIGLAGGNEQFF
TRBV19	NA	TRBJ1-1	NA	TGTGCCAGTAGTTTTGCAGTCATGAACACTGAAGCTTTCTTT	CASSFAVMNTEAFF
TRBV4-3	TRBD2	TRBJ2-1	few	TGCGCCAGCAGCCAAGCTAGCGGGGGGGCGAATGAGCAGTTCTTC	CASSQASGGANEQFF
TRBV4-1	TRBD1	TRBJ1-4	NA	TGCGCCAGCAGCCCCCTGAGGGGGCTTGGTGAAAAACTGTTTTTT	CASSPLRGLGEKLFF
TRBV4-3	NA	TRBJ2-2	NA	TGCGCCAGCAGCCAAGTACGACTAGATAACGCCGGGGAGCTGTTTTTT	CASSQVRLDNAGELFF
TRBV10-3	NA	TRBJ2-3	NA	TGTGCCATCAGTGAGCGACAGAGCACAGATACGCAGTATTTT	CAISERQSTDTQYF
TRBV18	TRBD1	TRBJ1-2	NA	TGTGCCAGCTCTTCTACCGGGACAGCCCCCGGGGGCTACACCTTC	CASSSTGTAPGGYTF
TRBV6-1	NA	TRBJ2-5	NA	TGTGCCAGCTCCACAGGTGTCTCGGAGCAGTACTTC	CASSTGVSEQYF
TRBV11-2	NA	TRBJ1-5	NA	TGTGCCAGCAGCTTAGCGGGGAATCAGCCCCAGCATTTT	CASSLAGNQPQHF
TRBV6-6	TRBD1	TRBJ1-1	NA	TGTGCCAGCAGTTACGGGACAGCGAACACTGAAGCTTTCTTT	CASSYGTANTEAFF
TRBV7-8	TRBD1	TRBJ1-5	NA	TGTGCCAGCAGCTTAGCCGGGACAGGGAATCAGCCCCAGCATTTT	CASSLAGTGNQPQHF
TRBV19	NA	TRBJ1-5	NA	TGTGCCAGTCGAAGACAGAGAGATTCTAGCAATCAGCCCCAGCATTTT	CASRRQRDSSNQPQHF
TRBV10-3	TRBD2	TRBJ2-5	few	TGTGCCATCAGCCAAGGACTAGCGGGAGCAGAGACCCAGTACTTC	CAISQGLAGAETQYF
TRBV2	TRBD1	TRBJ2-3	NA	TGTGCCAGCAGCAGACAGGGCTTTACCAATACGCAGTATTTT	CASSRQGFTNTQYF
TRBV19	TRBD1	TRBJ2-7	NA	TGTGCCAGTAGTATCGGACAGGGGATATACGAGCAGTACTTC	CASSIGQGIYEQYF
TRBV11-2	TRBD2	TRBJ2-1	NA	TGTGCCAGCAGCTTAGATCTAGCGGGAGGGTTTAGTGAGCAGTTCTTC	CASSLDLAGGFSEQFF
TRBV15	TRBD1	TRBJ2-7	NA	TGTGCCACCAGCGGCCGGGACAGCCTAGAAATTTATTACGAGCAGTACTTC	CATSGRDSLEIYYEQYF
TRBV18	NA	TRBJ1-2	NA	TGTGCCAGCTCACCGTGGTCAACGGAGGCTAACTATGGCTACACCTTC	CASSPWSTEANYGYTF
TRBV7-9	NA	TRBJ1-1	NA	TGTGCCAGCAGCTTGCTGGGGGGGGCTGAAGCTTTCTTT	CASSLLGGAEAFF
TRBV7-8	TRBD1	TRBJ1-5	NA	TGTGCCAGCAGCTTTCTAACAAACAGGGGGAGCAATCAGCCCCAGCATTTT	CASSFLTNRGSNQPQHF
TRBV6-7	NA	TRBJ1-1	NA	TGTGCCAGCAGCCAAGGACCTAATCGGGGCACTGAAGCTTTCTTT	CASSQGPNRGTEAFF
TRBV5-1	NA	TRBJ2-3	NA	TGCGCCAGCAGCTTGGAAGGGGCTATCACAGATACGCAGTATTTT	CASSLEGAITDTQYF
TRBV19	TRBD2	TRBJ2-1	NA	TGTGCCAGTAGTACTCACCCGGGACTAGCGACCCCCCACGACAATGAGCAGTTCTTC	CASSTHPGLATPHDNEQFF
TRBV5-6	NA	TRBJ1-2	NA	TGTGCCAGCAGCTTGCTAGGAGCTAACTATGGCTACACCTTC	CASSLLGANYGYTF
TRBV5-3	TRBD2	TRBJ2-3	NA	TGTGCCAGAATCATACTAGCGGGAGGGTCCACAGATACGCAGTATTTT	CARIILAGGSTDTQYF
TRBV6-4	TRBD1	TRBJ2-6	NA	TGTGCCAGCGCCTGGGACAGTTCGGGCCCATCTGGGGCCAACGTCCTGACTTTC	CASAWDSSGPSGANVLTF
TRBV7-9	TRBD1	TRBJ1-2	NA	TGTGCCAGCAGTTCTAACCGGGACAGGAGAAACTATGGCTACACCTTC	CASSSNRDRRNYGYTF
TRBV9	TRBD2	TRBJ2-7	NA	TGTGCCAGCAGCGTAGCCGGGACTAGCGGGAGAGAGCAGTACTTC	CASSVAGTSGREQYF
TRBV15	NA	TRBJ2-7	NA	TGTGCCACCAGCAGAGATCACAGGGACGAGCAGTACTTC	CATSRDHRDEQYF
TRBV23-1	TRBD2	TRBJ2-7	NA	TGCGCCAGCAGTCACCAGGCACCGGGACTAGCGGGAGTGAAAACTTACGAGCAGTACTTC	CASSHQAPGLAGVKTYEQYF
TRBV4-3	TRBD2	TRBJ2-3	NA	TGCGCCAGCAGCCAAGATCTTCCGGGACTAGCGGGGGGCCGATACACCACAGATACGCAGTATTTT	CASSQDLPGLAGGRYTTDTQYF
TRBV6-1	TRBD1	TRBJ2-3	NA	TGTGCCAGCAGTCCTCCGGGACAGACAGATACGCAGTATTTT	CASSPPGQTDTQYF
TRBV4-1	NA	TRBJ1-4	NA	TGCGCCAGCAGCTTTCTGGGGGCTACTAATGAAAAACTGTTTTTT	CASSFLGATNEKLFF
TRBV6-6	NA	TRBJ2-6	NA	TGTGCCAGCAGAGCCTCTGGGGCCAACGTCCTGACTTTC	CASRASGANVLTF
TRBV4-1	TRBD2	TRBJ2-5	NA	TGCGCCAGCAGCCCGGGGGGGGTCAGGGAGACCCAGTACTTC	CASSPGGVRETQYF
TRBV2	NA	TRBJ1-2	NA	TGTGCCAGCAGTGATCTGGGACAACGTTTCCCCACCTTC	CASSDLGQRFPTF